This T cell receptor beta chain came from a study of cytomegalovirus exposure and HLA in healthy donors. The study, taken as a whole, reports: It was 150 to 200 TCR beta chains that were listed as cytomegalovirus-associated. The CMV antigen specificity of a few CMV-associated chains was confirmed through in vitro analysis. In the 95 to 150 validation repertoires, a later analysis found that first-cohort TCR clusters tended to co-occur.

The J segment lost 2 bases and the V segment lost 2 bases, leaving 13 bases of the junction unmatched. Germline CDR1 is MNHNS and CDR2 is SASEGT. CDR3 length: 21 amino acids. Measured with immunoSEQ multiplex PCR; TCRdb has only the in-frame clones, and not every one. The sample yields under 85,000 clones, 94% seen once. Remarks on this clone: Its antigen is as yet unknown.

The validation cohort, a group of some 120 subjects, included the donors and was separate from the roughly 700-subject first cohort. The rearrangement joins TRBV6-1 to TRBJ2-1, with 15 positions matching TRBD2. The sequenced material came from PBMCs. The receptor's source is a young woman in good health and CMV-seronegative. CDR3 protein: CASSEWGGGLAGGGAYNEQFF. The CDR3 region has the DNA TGTGCCAGCAGTGAATGGGGAGGAGGACTAGCGGGAGGGGGGGCCTACAATGAGCAGTTCTTC.